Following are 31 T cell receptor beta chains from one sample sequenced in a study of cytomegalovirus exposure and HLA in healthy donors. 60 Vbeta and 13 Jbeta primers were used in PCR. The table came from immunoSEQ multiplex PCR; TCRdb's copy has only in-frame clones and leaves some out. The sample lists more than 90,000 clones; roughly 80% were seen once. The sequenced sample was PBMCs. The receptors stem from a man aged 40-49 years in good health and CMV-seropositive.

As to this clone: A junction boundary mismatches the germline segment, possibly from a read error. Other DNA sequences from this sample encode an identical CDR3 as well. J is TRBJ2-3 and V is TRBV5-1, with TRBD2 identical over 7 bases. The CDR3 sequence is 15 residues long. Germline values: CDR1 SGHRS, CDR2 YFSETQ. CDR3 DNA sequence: TGTGCCAGCACCTCTCTGACTAGCCGCACAGATACGCAGTATTTT. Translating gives CASTSLTSRTDTQYF.

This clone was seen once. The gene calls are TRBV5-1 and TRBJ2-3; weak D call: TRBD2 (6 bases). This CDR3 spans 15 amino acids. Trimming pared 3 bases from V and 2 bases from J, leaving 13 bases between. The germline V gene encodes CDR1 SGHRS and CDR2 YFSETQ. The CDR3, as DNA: TGCGCCAGCAGCTACTGGGGGGAGAACACAGATACGCAGTATTTT. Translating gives CASSYWGENTDTQYF. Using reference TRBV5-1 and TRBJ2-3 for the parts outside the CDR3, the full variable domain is KAGVTQTPRYLIKTRGQQVTLSCSPISGHRSVSWYQQTPGQGLQFLFEYFSETQRNKGNFPGRFSGRQFSNSRSEMNVSTLELGDSALYLCASSYWGENTDTQYFGPGTRLTVL.

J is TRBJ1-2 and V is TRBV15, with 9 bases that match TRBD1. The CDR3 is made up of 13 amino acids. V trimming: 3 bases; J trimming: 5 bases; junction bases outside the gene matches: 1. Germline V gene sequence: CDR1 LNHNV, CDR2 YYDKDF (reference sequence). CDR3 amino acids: CATSSGTGYGYTF. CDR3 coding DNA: TGTGCCACCAGCAGCGGGACAGGGTATGGCTACACCTTC.

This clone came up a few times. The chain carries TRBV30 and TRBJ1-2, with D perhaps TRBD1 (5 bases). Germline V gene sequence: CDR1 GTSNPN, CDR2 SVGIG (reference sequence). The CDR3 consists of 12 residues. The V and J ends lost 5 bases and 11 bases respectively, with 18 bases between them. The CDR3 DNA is TGTGCCTGGTACCGGGACGCGGGATTTTACACCTTC. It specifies CAWYRDAGFYTF.

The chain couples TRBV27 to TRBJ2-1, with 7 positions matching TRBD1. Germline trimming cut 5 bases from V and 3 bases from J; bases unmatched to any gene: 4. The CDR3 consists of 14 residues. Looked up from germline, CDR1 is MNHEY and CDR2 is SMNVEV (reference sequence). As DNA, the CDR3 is TGTGCCAGCAGTCCGACAGGGAACTACAATGAGCAGTTCTTC. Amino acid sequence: CASSPTGNYNEQFF.

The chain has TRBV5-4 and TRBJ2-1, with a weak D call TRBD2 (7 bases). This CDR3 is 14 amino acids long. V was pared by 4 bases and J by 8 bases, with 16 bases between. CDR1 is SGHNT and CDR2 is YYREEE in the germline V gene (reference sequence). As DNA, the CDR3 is TGTGCCAGCAGCCGGGGGGCCACGGGGGATGAGCAGTTCTTC. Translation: CASSRGATGDEQFF.

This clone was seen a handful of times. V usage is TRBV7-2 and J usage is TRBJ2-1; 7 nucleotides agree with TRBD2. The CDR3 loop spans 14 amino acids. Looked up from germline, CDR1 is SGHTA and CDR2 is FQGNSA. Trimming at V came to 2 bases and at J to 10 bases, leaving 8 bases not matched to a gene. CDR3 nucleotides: TGTGCCAGCAGCTTACTAGCGGCGGGGAACGAGCAGTTCTTC. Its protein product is CASSLLAAGNEQFF.

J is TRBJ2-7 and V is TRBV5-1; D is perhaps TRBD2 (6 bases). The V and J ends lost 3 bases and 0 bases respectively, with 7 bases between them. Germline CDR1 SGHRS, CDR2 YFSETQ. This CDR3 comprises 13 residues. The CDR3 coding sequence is TGCGCCAGCAGCTCGGGACTCTCCTACGAGCAGTACTTC. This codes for CASSSGLSYEQYF.

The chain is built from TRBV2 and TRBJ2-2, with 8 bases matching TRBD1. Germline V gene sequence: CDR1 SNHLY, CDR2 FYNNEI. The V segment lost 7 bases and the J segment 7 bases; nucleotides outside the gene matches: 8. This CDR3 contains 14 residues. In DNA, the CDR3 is TGTGCCAGCATCCGACAGGGGAGTATCGGGGAGCTGTTTTTT. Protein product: CASIRQGSIGELFF.

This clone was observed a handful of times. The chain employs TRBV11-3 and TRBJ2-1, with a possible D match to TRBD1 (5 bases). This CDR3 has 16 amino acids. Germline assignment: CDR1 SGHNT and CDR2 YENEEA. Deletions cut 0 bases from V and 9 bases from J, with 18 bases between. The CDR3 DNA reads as TGTGCCAGCAGCTTAGATTTTGGCAGGGCCGGATCTGAGCAGTTCTTC. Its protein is CASSLDFGRAGSEQFF.

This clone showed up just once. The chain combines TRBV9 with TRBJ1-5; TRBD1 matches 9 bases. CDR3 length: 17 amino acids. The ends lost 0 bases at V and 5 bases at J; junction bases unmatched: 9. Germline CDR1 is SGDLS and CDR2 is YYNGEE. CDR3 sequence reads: CASSVGPGTGTDQPQHF. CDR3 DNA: TGTGCCAGCAGCGTAGGTCCGGGGACAGGGACCGATCAGCCCCAGCATTTT.

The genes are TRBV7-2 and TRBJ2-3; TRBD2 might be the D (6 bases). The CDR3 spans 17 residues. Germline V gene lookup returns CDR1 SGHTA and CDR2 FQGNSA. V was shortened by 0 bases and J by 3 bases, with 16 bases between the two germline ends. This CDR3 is CASSLALTGVGTDTQYF. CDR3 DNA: TGTGCCAGCAGCTTAGCGCTAACGGGGGTTGGGACAGATACGCAGTATTTT.

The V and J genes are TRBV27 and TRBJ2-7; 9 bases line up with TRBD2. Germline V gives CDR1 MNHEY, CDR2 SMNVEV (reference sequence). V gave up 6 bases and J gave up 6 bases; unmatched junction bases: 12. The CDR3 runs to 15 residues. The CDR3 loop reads CASSRQTGLAREQYF. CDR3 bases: TGTGCCAGCAGCCGCCAGACGGGACTAGCCCGCGAGCAGTACTTC.

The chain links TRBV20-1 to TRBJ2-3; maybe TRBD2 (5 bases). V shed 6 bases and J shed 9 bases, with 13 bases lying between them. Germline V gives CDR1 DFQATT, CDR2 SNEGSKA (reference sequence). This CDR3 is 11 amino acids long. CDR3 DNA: TGCAGTGCCTCGACTACCCGAACGCAGTATTTT. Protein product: CSASTTRTQYF.

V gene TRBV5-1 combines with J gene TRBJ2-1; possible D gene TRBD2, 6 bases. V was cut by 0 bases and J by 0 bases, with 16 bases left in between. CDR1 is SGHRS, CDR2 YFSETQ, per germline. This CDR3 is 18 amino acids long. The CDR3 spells CASSLGPPEGSSYNEQFF. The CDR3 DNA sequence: TGCGCCAGCAGCTTGGGCCCACCGGAGGGAAGCTCCTACAATGAGCAGTTCTTC.

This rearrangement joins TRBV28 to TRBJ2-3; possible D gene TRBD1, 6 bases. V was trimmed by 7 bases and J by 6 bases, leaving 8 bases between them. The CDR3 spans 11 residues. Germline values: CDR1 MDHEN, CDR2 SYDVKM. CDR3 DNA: TGTGCCAGCACAGGGGTGGATACGCAGTATTTT. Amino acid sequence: CASTGVDTQYF.

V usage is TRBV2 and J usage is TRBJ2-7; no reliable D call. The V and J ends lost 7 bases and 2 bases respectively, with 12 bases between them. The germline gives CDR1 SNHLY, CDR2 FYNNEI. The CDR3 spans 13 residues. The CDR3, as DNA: TGTGCCAGCACGCCGAGGATGGCCTACGAGCAGTACTTC. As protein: CASTPRMAYEQYF.

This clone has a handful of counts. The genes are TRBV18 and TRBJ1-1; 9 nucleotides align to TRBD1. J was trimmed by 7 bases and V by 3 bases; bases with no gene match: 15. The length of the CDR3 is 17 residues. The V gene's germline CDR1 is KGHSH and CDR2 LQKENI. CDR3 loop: CASSPAGQGSISGEAFF. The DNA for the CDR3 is TGTGCCAGCTCACCGGCGGGACAGGGCAGTATTTCGGGTGAAGCTTTCTTT.

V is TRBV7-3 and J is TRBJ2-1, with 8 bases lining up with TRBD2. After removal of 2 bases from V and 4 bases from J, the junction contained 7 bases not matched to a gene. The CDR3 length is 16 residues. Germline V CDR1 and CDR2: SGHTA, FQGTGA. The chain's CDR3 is CASSLSRGGLYNEQFF. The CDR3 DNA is TGTGCCAGCAGCTTATCCCGGGGGGGGTTGTACAATGAGCAGTTCTTC.

In DNA form, the CDR3 reads TGTGCCAGCAGCTCCTCAACAGGGGACTTCGAGCAAGCTTTCTTT. Amino acids: CASSSSTGDFEQAFF. The gene calls are TRBV7-2 and TRBJ1-1; 7 bases agree with TRBD1. In germline, CDR1 is SGHTA, CDR2 FQGNSA. V lost 4 bases, J lost 9 bases, and 14 bases stayed unmatched. The CDR3 runs to 15 residues.

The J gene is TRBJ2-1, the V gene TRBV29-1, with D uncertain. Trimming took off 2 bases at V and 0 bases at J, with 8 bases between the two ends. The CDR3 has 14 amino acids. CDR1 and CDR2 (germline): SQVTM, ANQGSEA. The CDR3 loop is CSVEIRSSYNEQFF. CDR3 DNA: TGCAGCGTTGAAATCCGTAGCTCCTACAATGAGCAGTTCTTC.

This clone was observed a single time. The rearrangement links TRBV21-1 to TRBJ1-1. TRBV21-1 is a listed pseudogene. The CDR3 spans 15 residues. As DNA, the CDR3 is TGTGCCAGCAGCAAAAGGTTGCGGGCAAACACTGAAGCTTTCTTT. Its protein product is CASSKRLRANTEAFF.

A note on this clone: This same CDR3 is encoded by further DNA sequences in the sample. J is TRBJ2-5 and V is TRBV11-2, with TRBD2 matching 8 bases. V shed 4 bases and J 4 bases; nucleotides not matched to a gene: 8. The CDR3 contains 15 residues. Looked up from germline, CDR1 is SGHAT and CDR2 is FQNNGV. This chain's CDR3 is CASSSAGVSAETQYF. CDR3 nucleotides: TGTGCCAGCAGCTCAGCGGGAGTAAGCGCAGAGACCCAGTACTTC.

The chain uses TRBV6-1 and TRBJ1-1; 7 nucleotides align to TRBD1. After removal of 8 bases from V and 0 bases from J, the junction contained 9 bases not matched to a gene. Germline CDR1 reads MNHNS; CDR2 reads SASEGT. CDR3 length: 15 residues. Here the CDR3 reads CASVLHRGLNTEAFF. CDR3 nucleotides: TGTGCCAGCGTTCTACACAGGGGCCTGAACACTGAAGCTTTCTTT.

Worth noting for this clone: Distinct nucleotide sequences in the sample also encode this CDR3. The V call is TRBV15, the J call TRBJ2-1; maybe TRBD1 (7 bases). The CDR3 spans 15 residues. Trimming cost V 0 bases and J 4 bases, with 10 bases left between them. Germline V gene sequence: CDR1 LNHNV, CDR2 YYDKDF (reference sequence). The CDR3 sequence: CATSRDPGGYNEQFF. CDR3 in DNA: TGTGCCACCAGCAGAGATCCAGGGGGGTACAATGAGCAGTTCTTC.

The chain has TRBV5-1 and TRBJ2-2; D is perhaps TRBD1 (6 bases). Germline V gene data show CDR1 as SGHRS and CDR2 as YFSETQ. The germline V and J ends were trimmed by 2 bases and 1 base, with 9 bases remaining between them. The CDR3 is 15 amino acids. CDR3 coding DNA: TGCGCCAGCAGCTTTGGACAGCTGAACACCGGGGAGCTGTTTTTT. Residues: CASSFGQLNTGELFF.

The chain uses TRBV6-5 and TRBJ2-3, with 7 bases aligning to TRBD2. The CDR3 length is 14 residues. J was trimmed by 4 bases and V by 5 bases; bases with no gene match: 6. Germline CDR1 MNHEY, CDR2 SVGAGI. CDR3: CASSPGLEADTQYF. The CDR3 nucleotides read TGTGCCAGCAGTCCAGGACTAGAGGCAGATACGCAGTATTTT.

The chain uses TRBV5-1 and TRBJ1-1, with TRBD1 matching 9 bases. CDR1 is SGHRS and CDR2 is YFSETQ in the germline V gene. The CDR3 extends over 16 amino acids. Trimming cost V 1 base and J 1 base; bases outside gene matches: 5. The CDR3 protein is CASSLREQGANTEAFF. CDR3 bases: TGCGCCAGCAGCTTGAGGGAACAGGGGGCGAACACTGAAGCTTTCTTT.

Here the CDR3 reads CASSQTGTSGKETQYF. The CDR3 DNA sequence: TGTGCCAGCAGCCAAACCGGGACTAGCGGGAAAGAGACCCAGTACTTC. The rearrangement joins TRBV4-2 to TRBJ2-5; the match to TRBD2 covers 13 bases. Germline V gene lookup returns CDR1 LGHNA and CDR2 YNFKEQ. CDR3 size: 16 residues. V dropped 2 bases and J dropped 3; count of bases not matched to a gene: 3.

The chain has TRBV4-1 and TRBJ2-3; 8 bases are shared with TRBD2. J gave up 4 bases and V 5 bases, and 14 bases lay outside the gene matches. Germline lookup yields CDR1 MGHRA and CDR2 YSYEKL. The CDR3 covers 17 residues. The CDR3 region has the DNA TGCGCCAGCAGCGGAAAAGACGGGACTAGGCGGGCAGATACGCAGTATTTT. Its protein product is CASSGKDGTRRADTQYF.

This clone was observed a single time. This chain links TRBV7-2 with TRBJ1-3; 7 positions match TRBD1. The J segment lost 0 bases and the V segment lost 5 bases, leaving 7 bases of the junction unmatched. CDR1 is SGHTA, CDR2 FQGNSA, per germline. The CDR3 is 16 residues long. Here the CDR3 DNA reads TGTGCCAGCAGCGCGGGACAGCCATTCTCTGGAAACACCATATATTTT. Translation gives CASSAGQPFSGNTIYF. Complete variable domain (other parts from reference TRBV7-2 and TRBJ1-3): GAGVSQSPSNKVTEKGKDVELRCDPISGHTALYWYRQSLGQGLEFLIYFQGNSAPDKSGLPSDRFSAERTGGSVSTLTIQRTQQEDSAVYLCASSAGQPFSGNTIYFGEGSWLTVV.